A selection of T cell receptor beta chains follows, all from one sample in a study of cytomegalovirus exposure and HLA in healthy donors. TCRdb keeps only in-frame clones here, not all; method: immunoSEQ multiplex PCR. Of some 200,000 clones listed, 79% are singletons. Sequenced material: PBMCs. Source of these receptors: a girl aged 5-17 years in good health and CMV-seropositive. Each CDR3 is given without its conserved first and last residue.

TRBJ1-1 | TRBV18 | ASSGLAGDQNTEAF
TRBJ1-5 | TRBV4-1 | ASSQGGQGGQPQH
TRBJ2-1 | TRBV29-1 | SAKQAGSSYNEQF
TRBJ1-1 | TRBV6-1 | ASSPAGENTEAF
TRBJ2-1 | TRBV21-1 | ASSRKARKNNEQF
TRBJ1-5 | TRBV30 | AWSQGQHSNQPQH
TRBJ1-6 | TRBV12-1 | DLCRRDYNSPLH
TRBJ2-2 | TRBV14 | ASATGLAGPGELF
TRBJ1-2 | TRBV25-1 | ASSEFRGGGVDGYT
TRBJ1-3 | TRBV6-6 | ASSYEASGNTIY
TRBJ1-1 | TRBV5-1 | ASGLQDMNTEAF
TRBJ1-5 | TRBV5-4 | ASSLSGQGQPQH
TRBJ1-2 | TRBV18 | ASSPGQGDGYT
TRBJ2-2 | TRBV6-5 | ASSLDRNTGELF
TRBJ2-7 | TRBV4-3 | ASSPETGYEQY
TRBJ1-2 | TRBV9 | ASSPTIMDGSYGYT
TRBJ2-1 | TRBV5-1 | ASSLESQGWVYNEQF
TRBJ2-2 | TRBV2 | ASRGGPNGELF
TRBJ2-2 | TRBV10-3 | AISELWVGQGNTGELF
TRBJ1-5 | TRBV4-1 | ASSQQGASNQPQH
TRBJ2-1 | TRBV6-1 | ASSEAWQGVFYNEQF
TRBJ1-4 | TRBV13 | ASSSLGQGGDEKLF
TRBJ1-1 | TRBV4-1 | ASSQDRSEAF
TRBJ2-5 | TRBV4-3 | ASSHTVGETQY
TRBJ2-5 | TRBV5-5 | ASSPRVSGGDETQY
TRBJ1-2 | TRBV5-6 | ASSTVPVNSYGYT
TRBJ2-3 | TRBV5-8 | ASSFGGTSTDTQY
TRBJ2-1 | TRBV2 | ASSEGAGNEQF
TRBJ2-1 | TRBV12-5 | ASGLATSREGTTYNEQF
TRBJ2-5 | TRBV7-6 | ASSLRGEETQY
TRBJ2-7 | TRBV7-8 | ASSPTRSYEQY
TRBJ1-2 | TRBV5-8 | ASSFQVLHGYT